The present T cell receptor beta chain was sequenced within a study of blood T cell repertoires in COVID-19. Study details: PBMCs, B-cell-depleted T cells, or T cells were the source of the cDNA or gDNA that made up the material.

Here immunoSEQ multiplex PCR was the method, and the copy in TCRdb shows in-frame clones only, minus some. This table holds some 67,000 clones, roughly 90% found once. V trimming: 7 bases; J trimming: 7 bases; junction bases outside the gene matches: 8. The CDR3 runs to 15 residues. Germline V gene data show CDR1 as LNHDA and CDR2 as SQIVND (reference sequence). V usage is TRBV19 and J usage is TRBJ1-6; 9 nucleotides align to TRBD1. The sequence derives from a woman aged 55-69 years with acute or convalescent COVID-19. Material: peripheral blood. The CDR3: CASNQDRGWNSPLHF. In nucleotides, the CDR3 is TGTGCCAGTAATCAGGACAGGGGCTGGAATTCACCCCTCCACTTT.